This T cell receptor (beta chain) comes out of a study of control samples from healthy donors and cancer patients. The table came from immunoSEQ multiplex PCR; TCRdb's copy has only in-frame clones and leaves some out. The table lists approximately 99,000 clones, approximately 82% of them singletons. Germline V gene data show CDR1 as SGHRS and CDR2 as YFSETQ. Trimming cost V 6 bases and J 4 bases, with 16 bases left between them. CDR3 length: 14 residues. This sequence joins TRBV5-1 and TRBJ2-5; D might be TRBD1 or TRBD2, each matching 5 bases. The sequencing sample was made of blood. This sequence originates from a man between 18 and 35 years old in good health. CDR3 loop: CASTSGTERETQYF. The CDR3 region has the DNA TGCGCCAGCACCTCCGGGACGGAGAGAGAGACCCAGTACTTC.